These 2 T cell receptor beta chains were sequenced from one sample in a study of post-analysis software for immune sequencing data. Their recognized antigens are unknown. Notes on the study in general: There were about five TRBV segments more frequent in patients than controls, and TRBV5-6, TRBV5-1 and TRBV20-1 were among them.

Libraries were made from TCR beta cDNA, and they carried unique molecular identifiers. TCRdb reprocessed the PCR reads via MiXCR and lists one record per CDR3 protein. The sample has around 700,000 distinct CDR3 sequences; over 45% are singletons. Input material: blood. Receptors were obtained from a girl aged 2-9 years with multiple sclerosis.

The rearrangement links TRBV5-1 to TRBJ1-1; 7 bases line up with TRBD1. CDR3 length equals 13 residues. The germline V gene has CDR1 SGHRS and CDR2 YFSETQ. V gave up 2 bases and J gave up 10 bases; unmatched junction bases: 8. CDR3 sequence reads: CASSFDTGVTAFF. The CDR3 DNA is TGCGCCAGCAGCTTCGATACAGGGGTAACAGCTTTCTTT.

The rearrangement uses TRBV12-3 or TRBV12-4 and TRBJ1-1; weak D call: TRBD1 (6 bases). V lost 6 bases to trimming and J lost 6 bases, with 20 bases between them. The CDR3 covers 15 residues. The CDR3 DNA sequence: TGTGCCAGCAGCCCGCCGACAGGACTTTCCCCTGAAGCTTTCTTT. Protein sequence: CASSPPTGLSPEAFF.